The 3 T cell receptor beta chains presented below share a single source sample, sequenced in a study of blood T cell repertoires in COVID-19. Clones were read by immunoSEQ multiplex PCR, and TCRdb kept only the in-frame ones, dropping some. Among tens of thousands of clones, roughly 80% were seen once, and the ten largest hold about 10%. The source material was peripheral blood. The receptors stem from a human donor in a cohort sampled during active COVID-19.

This chain links TRBV2 with TRBJ2-7; TRBD2 is a possible D gene (5 bases). This CDR3 spans 17 amino acids. Trimming left V 4 bases short and J 6 bases short, with 25 bases between. The V gene's germline CDR1 is SNHLY and CDR2 FYNNEI. In DNA, the CDR3 is TGTGCCAGCAGTGGCGGAGGAGGTCTACCACGGGCCGGCGAGCAGTACTTC. Amino acid sequence: CASSGGGGLPRAGEQYF.

The CDR3 spells CASSQVGGAGETQYF. The DNA of the CDR3 is TGCGCCAGCAGCCAGGTTGGGGGGGCGGGAGAGACCCAGTACTTC. J is TRBJ2-5 and V is TRBV4-3, with D possibly matching TRBD2 (7 bases). V lost 3 bases and J lost 4, with 15 bases in between. Germline CDR1 reads LGHNA; CDR2 reads YSLEER. There are 15 residues in the CDR3.

CDR3 in DNA: TGTGCCACCCAGAGGGGACAACTCTACAATGAGCAGTTCTTC. It is translated as CATQRGQLYNEQFF. The rearrangement joins TRBV28 to TRBJ2-1, with D possibly TRBD1 on 6 matching bases. Germline-derived CDR1 and CDR2 are MDHEN and SYDVKM. The CDR3 length is 14 residues. With 10 bases removed from V and 3 bases from J, the gap between germline ends came to 16 bases.